This TCR beta chain was obtained from a study of graft-versus-host responses after intestinal transplantation. At the level of the study: Transplant recipients had multivisceral, liver-intestinal, or isolated intestinal grafts. The recipients all started with anti-thymocyte globulin induction and then took tacrolimus and steroids for about three years.

Produced via immunoSEQ multiplex PCR; TCRdb's table is partial and in-frame only. Here the sample spans 50,000 to 55,000 clones, roughly 90% being singletons. The CDR3 totals 15 residues. Per germline, CDR1 SGHDT and CDR2 YYEEEE. V was pared by 0 bases and J by 5 bases, with 7 bases of the junction left unmatched. Study-wide points: The recipient marrow held GvH clones, and some of them showed up first in ileum or blood. HvG clone declines early post-transplant were associated with peak circulating GvH levels.

As for this clone: Its antigen is as yet unknown.

The sequenced sample was unstimulated CD4+ T cells sorted from spleen or lymph node cells, obtained before transplant. This sequence joins TRBV5-6 and TRBJ1-2, with 7 bases identical to TRBD1. The clonotype comes from a human donor who was the organ donor for an intestinal transplant. In DNA, the CDR3 is TGTGCCAGCAGCTTGGAAGACAGGGTTGGGTATGGCTACACCTTC. This gives the protein CASSLEDRVGYGYTF.